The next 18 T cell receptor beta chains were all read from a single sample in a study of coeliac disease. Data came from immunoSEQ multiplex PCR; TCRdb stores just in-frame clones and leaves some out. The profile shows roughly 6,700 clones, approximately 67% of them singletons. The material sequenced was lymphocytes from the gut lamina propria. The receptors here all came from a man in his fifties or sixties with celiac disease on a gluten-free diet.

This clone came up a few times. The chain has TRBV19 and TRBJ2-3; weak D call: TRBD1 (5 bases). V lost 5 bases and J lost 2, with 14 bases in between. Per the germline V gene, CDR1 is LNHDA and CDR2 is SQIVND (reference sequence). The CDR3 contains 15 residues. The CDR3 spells CASSVIDSITDTQYF. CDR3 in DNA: TGTGCCAGTAGTGTGATAGACAGTATCACAGATACGCAGTATTTT.

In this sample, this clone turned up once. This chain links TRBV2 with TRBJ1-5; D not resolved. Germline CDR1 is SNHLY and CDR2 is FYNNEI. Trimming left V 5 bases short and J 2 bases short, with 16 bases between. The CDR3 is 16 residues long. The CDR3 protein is CASSIGGIGGNQPQHF. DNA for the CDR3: TGTGCCAGCAGTATAGGAGGGATTGGAGGCAATCAGCCCCAGCATTTT.

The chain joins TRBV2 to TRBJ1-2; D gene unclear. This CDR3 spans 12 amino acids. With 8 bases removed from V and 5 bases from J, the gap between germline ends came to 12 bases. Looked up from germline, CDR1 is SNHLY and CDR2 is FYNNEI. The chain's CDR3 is CASPSPRYGYTF. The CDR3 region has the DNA TGTGCCAGCCCGAGCCCCAGGTATGGCTACACCTTC. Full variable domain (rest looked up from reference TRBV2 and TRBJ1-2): EPEVTQTPSHQVTQMGQEVILRCVPISNHLYFYWYRQILGQKVEFLVSFYNNEISEKSEIFDDQFSVERPDGSNFTLKIRSTKLEDSAMYFCASPSPRYGYTFGSGTRLTVV.

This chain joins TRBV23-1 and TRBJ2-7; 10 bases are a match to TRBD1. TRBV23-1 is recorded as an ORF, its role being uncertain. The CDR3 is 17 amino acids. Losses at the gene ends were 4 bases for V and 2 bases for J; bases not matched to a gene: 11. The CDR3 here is CASSRSSGGQGPYEQYF. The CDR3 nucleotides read TGCGCCAGCAGTCGCTCTTCCGGGGGACAGGGGCCCTACGAGCAGTACTTC.

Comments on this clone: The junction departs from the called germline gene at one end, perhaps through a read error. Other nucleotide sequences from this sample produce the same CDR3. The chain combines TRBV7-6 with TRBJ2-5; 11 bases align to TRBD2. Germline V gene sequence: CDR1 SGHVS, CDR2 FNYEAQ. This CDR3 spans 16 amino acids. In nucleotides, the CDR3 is TGTGCCAGTAGCTACCCTCTAGCGGGGGGACAAGAGACCCAGTACTTC. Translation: CASSYPLAGGQETQYF.

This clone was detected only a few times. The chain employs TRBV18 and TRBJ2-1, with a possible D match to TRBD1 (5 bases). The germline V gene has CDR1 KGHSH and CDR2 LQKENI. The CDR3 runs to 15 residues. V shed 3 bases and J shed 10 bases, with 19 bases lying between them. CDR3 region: CASSPQGVPHREQFF. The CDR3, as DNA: TGTGCCAGCTCACCCCAGGGTGTGCCTCACAGGGAGCAGTTCTTC.

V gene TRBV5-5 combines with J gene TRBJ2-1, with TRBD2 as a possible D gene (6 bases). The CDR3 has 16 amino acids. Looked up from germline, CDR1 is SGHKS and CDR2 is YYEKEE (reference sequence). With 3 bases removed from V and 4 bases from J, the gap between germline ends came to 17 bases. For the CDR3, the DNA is TGTGCCAGCAGCTCAACCTCGACTGGGACTTACAATGAGCAGTTCTTC. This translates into CASSSTSTGTYNEQFF.

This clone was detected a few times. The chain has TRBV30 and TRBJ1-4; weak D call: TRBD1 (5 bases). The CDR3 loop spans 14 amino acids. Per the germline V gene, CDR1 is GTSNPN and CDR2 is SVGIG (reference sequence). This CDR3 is CAFTPGATNEKLFF. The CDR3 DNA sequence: TGTGCTTTCACCCCGGGGGCAACTAATGAAAAACTGTTTTTT.

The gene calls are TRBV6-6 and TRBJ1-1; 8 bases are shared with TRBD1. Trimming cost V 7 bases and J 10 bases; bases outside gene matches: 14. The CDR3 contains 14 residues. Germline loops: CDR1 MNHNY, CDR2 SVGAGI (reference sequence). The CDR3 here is CASTRGNGQGLAFF. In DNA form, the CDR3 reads TGTGCCAGCACACGGGGGAATGGACAGGGCTTAGCTTTCTTT.

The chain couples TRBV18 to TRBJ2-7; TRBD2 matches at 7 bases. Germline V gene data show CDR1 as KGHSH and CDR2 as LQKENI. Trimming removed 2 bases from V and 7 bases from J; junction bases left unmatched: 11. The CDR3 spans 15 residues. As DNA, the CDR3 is TGTGCCAGCTCACCAGGGAGGGGATCCGTACGAGAGCAGTACTTC. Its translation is CASSPGRGSVREQYF.

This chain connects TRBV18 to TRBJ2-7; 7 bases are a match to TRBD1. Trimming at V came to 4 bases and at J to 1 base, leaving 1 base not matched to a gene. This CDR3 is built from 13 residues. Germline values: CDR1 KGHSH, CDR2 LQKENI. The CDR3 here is CASSRDSSYEQYF. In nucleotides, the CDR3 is TGTGCCAGCTCACGGGACAGTTCCTACGAGCAGTACTTC.

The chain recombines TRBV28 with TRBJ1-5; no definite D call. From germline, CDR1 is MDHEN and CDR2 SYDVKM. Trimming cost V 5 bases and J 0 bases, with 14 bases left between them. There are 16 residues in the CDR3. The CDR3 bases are TGTGCCAGCAGTCTACGGTGGGCCGTTAGCAATCAGCCCCAGCATTTT. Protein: CASSLRWAVSNQPQHF.

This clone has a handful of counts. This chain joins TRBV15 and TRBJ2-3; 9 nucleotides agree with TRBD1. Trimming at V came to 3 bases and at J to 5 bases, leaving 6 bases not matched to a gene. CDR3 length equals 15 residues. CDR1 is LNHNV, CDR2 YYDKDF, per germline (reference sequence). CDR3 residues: CATSRRQGDGDTQYF. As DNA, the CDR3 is TGTGCCACCAGCAGGCGACAGGGGGACGGAGATACGCAGTATTTT.

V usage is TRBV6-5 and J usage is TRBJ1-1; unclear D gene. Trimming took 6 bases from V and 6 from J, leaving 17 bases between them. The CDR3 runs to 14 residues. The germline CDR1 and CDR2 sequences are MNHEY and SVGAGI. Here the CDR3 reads CASRSPGRGAEAFF. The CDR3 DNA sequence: TGTGCCAGCAGGTCACCGGGTCGCGGCGCTGAAGCTTTCTTT.

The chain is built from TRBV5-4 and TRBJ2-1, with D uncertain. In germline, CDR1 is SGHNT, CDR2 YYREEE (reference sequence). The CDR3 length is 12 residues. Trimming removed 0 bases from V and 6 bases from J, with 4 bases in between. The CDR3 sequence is CASSLASNEQFF. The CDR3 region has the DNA TGTGCCAGCAGCTTGGCGAGCAATGAGCAGTTCTTC. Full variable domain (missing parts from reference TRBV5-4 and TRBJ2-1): ETGVTQSPTHLIKTRGQQVTLRCSSQSGHNTVSWYQQALGQGPQFIFQYYREEENGRGNFPPRFSGLQFPNYSSELNVNALELDDSALYLCASSLASNEQFFGPGTRLTVL.

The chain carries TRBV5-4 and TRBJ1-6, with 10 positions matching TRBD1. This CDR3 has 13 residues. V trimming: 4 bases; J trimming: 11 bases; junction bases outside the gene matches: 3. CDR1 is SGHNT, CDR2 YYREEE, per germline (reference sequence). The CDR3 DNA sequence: TGTGCCAGCAGCCCGGACAGGGGGGCACCCCTCCACTTT. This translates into CASSPDRGAPLHF. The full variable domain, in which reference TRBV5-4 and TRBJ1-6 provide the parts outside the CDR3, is ETGVTQSPTHLIKTRGQQVTLRCSSQSGHNTVSWYQQALGQGPQFIFQYYREEENGRGNFPPRFSGLQFPNYSSELNVNALELDDSALYLCASSPDRGAPLHFGNGTRLTVT.

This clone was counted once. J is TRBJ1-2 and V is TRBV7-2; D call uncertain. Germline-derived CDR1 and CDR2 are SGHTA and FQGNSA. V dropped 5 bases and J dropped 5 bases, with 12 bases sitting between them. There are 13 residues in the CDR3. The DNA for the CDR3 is TGTGCCAGCAGCCCCGACGGGAAGTATGGCTACACCTTC. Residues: CASSPDGKYGYTF. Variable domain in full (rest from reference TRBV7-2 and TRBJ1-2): GAGVSQSPSNKVTEKGKDVELRCDPISGHTALYWYRQSLGQGLEFLIYFQGNSAPDKSGLPSDRFSAERTGGSVSTLTIQRTQQEDSAVYLCASSPDGKYGYTFGSGTRLTVV.

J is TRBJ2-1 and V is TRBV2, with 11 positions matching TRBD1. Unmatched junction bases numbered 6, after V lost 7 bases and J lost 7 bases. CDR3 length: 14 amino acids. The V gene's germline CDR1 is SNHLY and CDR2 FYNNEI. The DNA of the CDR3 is TGTGCCAGCACTAAACGGGACAGGGGGAATGAGCAGTTCTTC. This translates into CASTKRDRGNEQFF. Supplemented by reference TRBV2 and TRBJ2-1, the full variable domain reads EPEVTQTPSHQVTQMGQEVILRCVPISNHLYFYWYRQILGQKVEFLVSFYNNEISEKSEIFDDQFSVERPDGSNFTLKIRSTKLEDSAMYFCASTKRDRGNEQFFGPGTRLTVL.